A single T cell receptor beta chain is shown here with its context. What it recognizes is unknown. Measured with immunoSEQ multiplex PCR; TCRdb has only the in-frame clones, and not every one. The table has about 94,000 clones, about 85% seen once. This sample is drawn from a study of T cell responses to AZD1222 COVID-19 vaccine. Losses at the gene ends were 4 bases for V and 5 bases for J; bases not matched to a gene: 6. Germline lookup yields CDR1 LNHDA and CDR2 SQIVND (reference sequence). This CDR3 is built from 14 residues. General observations from the study: Unmutated variant regions are reportedly targeted by nearly half of spike-specific TCRs. Across the whole spike, CD4 TCRs peaked at regions 160-218 and 743-854.

Pooled samples include second doses given at about 4 or 12 weeks. Here the sequenced sample was peripheral blood, taken 28 days after the second AZD1222 dose. This sequence originates from an adult who received the AZD1222 COVID-19 vaccine. The V gene is TRBV19, the J gene TRBJ2-5; 8 bases match TRBD1. CDR3 protein: CASSTQGAGETQYF. Here the CDR3 DNA reads TGTGCCAGTAGTACCCAGGGGGCTGGGGAGACCCAGTACTTC.